A selection of T cell receptor beta chains follows, all from one sample in a study of cytomegalovirus exposure and HLA in healthy donors. Produced via immunoSEQ multiplex PCR; TCRdb's table is partial and in-frame only. The sample has about 120,000 clones, roughly 9% seen once. Sequenced material: PBMCs. The receptors derive from a woman aged 40-49 years in good health and CMV-seropositive. Each CDR3 is given with its conserved first and last residue. D genes are given only for firm matches. Rows give clone size only sometimes, using once, few, many, or a class for an expanded clone.

d_gene	j_gene	v_gene	abundance	CDR3aa	CDR3nt
TRBD1	TRBJ2-7	TRBV28	few	CASSRTGILYEQYF	TGTGCCAGCAGTCGGACAGGGATCCTCTACGAGCAGTACTTC
NA	TRBJ1-2	TRBV5-1	few	CASSLMVESNYGYTF	TGCGCCAGCAGCTTAATGGTGGAGAGCAACTATGGCTACACCTTC
NA	TRBJ2-2	TRBV30	few	CAWSVEAGTNTGELFF	TGTGCCTGGAGTGTAGAGGCAGGGACGAACACCGGGGAGCTGTTTTTT
TRBD1	TRBJ1-2	TRBV5-4	NA	CASSPSTGQPYGYTF	TGTGCCAGCAGCCCGAGCACGGGACAGCCGTATGGCTACACCTTC
NA	TRBJ2-7	TRBV5-4	few	CASSLLDRRGGYEQYF	TGTGCCAGCAGCCTTCTTGACAGGCGTGGCGGGTACGAGCAGTACTTC
TRBD1	TRBJ1-1	TRBV6-5	few	CASSRDRGRNTEAFF	TGTGCCAGCAGCCGGGACAGGGGAAGGAACACTGAAGCTTTCTTT
TRBD1	TRBJ2-7	TRBV2	NA	CASSAGRGLYEQYF	TGTGCCAGCAGTGCGGGCAGGGGGCTCTACGAGCAGTACTTC
NA	TRBJ1-1	TRBV5-1	few	CASSLDGGRSTEAFF	TGCGCCAGCAGCTTGGACGGAGGCCGGAGCACTGAAGCTTTCTTT
NA	TRBJ1-1	TRBV5-1	NA	CASSLEYGGTEAFF	TGCGCCAGCAGCTTGGAGTACGGGGGGACTGAAGCTTTCTTT
TRBD2	TRBJ2-7	TRBV9	few	CASSGGRASGTYEQYF	TGTGCCAGCAGCGGGGGTAGGGCTAGCGGGACCTACGAGCAGTACTTC
TRBD1	TRBJ1-1	TRBV9	NA	CASSLGTGEMNTEAFF	TGTGCCAGCAGCCTAGGGACAGGAGAGATGAACACTGAAGCTTTCTTT
NA	TRBJ1-1	TRBV9	NA	CASSSILGGTEAFF	TGTGCCAGCAGTTCCATTTTAGGGGGCACTGAAGCTTTCTTT
TRBD1	TRBJ2-2	TRBV6-1	many	CASKDRDTGELFF	TGTGCCAGCAAGGACAGGGACACCGGGGAGCTGTTTTTT
TRBD1	TRBJ2-2	TRBV27	NA	CASSFQGADTGELFF	TGTGCCAGCAGTTTCCAGGGGGCGGACACCGGGGAGCTGTTTTTT
TRBD1	TRBJ1-1	TRBV2	few	CASRRQGGTEAFF	TGTGCCAGCAGACGACAGGGGGGCACTGAAGCTTTCTTT
TRBD1	TRBJ1-1	TRBV4-1	NA	CASSGRGRTEAFF	TGCGCCAGCAGCGGCAGGGGGCGGACTGAAGCTTTCTTT
NA	TRBJ2-3	TRBV14	NA	CASSQDSSTDTQYF	TGTGCCAGCAGCCAGGACAGTTCCACAGATACGCAGTATTTT
NA	TRBJ1-2	TRBV2	NA	CASRRANYGYTF	TGTGCCAGCCGCCGGGCTAACTATGGCTACACCTTC
NA	TRBJ1-1	TRBV9	few	CASSVLIRTHNTEAFF	TGTGCCAGCAGCGTCCTCATTAGGACACACAACACTGAAGCTTTCTTT
NA	TRBJ2-7	TRBV5-6	few	CASSSALGGTSSYEQYF	TGTGCCAGCAGCTCGGCCCTGGGGGGTACGAGCTCCTACGAGCAGTACTTC
TRBD1	TRBJ1-2	TRBV4-1	few	CASSQARGGDRGNYGYTF	TGCGCCAGCAGCCAAGCCCGTGGGGGGGACAGGGGGAACTATGGCTACACCTTC
TRBD1	TRBJ2-7	TRBV5-6	NA	CASSFDRAKLYEQYF	TGTGCCAGCAGCTTCGACAGGGCCAAGCTCTACGAGCAGTACTTC